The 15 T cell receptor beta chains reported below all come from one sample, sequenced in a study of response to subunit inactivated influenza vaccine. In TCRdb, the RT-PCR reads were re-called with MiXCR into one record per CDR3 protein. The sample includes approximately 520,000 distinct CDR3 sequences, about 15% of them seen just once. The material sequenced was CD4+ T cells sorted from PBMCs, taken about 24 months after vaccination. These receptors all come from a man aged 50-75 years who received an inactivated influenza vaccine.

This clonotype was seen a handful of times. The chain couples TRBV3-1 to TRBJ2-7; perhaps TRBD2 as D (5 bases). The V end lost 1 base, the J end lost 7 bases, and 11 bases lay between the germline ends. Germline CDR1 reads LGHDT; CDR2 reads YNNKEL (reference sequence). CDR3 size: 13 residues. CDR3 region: CASSQVGRGEQYF. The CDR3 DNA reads TGTGCCAGCAGCCAAGTAGGGCGCGGGGAGCAGTACTTC.

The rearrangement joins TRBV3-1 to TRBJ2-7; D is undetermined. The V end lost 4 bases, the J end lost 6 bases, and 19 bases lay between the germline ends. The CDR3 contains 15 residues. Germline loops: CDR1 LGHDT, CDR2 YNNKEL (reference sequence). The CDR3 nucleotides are TGTGCCAGCAGCCCGACCTCCGGGCCAGGTACCGAGCAGTACTTC. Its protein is CASSPTSGPGTEQYF.

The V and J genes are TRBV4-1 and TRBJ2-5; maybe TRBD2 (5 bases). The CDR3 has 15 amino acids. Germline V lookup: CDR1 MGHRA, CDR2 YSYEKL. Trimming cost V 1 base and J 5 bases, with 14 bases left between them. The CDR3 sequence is CASSQGVRGRETQYF. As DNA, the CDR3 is TGCGCCAGCAGCCAAGGGGTCCGGGGTAGGGAGACCCAGTACTTC.

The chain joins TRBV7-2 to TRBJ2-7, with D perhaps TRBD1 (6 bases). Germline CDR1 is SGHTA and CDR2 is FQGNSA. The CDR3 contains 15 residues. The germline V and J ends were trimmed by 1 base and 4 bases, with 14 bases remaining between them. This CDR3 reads CASSLVGVGTYEQYF. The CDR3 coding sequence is TGTGCCAGCAGCTTAGTGGGCGTAGGGACATACGAGCAGTACTTC.

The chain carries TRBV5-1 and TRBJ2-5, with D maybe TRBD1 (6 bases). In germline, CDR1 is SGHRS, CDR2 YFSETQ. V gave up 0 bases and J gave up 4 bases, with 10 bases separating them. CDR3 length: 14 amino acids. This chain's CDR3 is CASSLGGQTETQYF. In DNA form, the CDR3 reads TGCGCCAGCAGCTTGGGCGGACAGACAGAGACCCAGTACTTC. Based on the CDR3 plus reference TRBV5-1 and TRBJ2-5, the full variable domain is KAGVTQTPRYLIKTRGQQVTLSCSPISGHRSVSWYQQTPGQGLQFLFEYFSETQRNKGNFPGRFSGRQFSNSRSEMNVSTLELGDSALYLCASSLGGQTETQYFGPGTRLLVL.

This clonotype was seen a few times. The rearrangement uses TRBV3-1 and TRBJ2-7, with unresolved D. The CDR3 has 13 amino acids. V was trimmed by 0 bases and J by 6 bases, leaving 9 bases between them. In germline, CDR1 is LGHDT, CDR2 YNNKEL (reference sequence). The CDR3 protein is CASSQDVATEQYF. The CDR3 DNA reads TGTGCCAGCAGCCAAGATGTGGCGACCGAGCAGTACTTC.

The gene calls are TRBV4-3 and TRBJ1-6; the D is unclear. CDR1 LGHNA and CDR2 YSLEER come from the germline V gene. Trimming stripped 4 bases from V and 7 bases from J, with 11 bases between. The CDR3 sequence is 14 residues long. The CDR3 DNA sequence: TGCGCCAGCAGCCGAGAAGGTCGGAATTCACCCCTCCACTTT. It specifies CASSREGRNSPLHF.

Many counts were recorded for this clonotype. DNA of the CDR3: TGTGCCAGCAGACTACAGGGGACTGGCGAAAAACTGTTTTTT. It is translated as CASRLQGTGEKLFF. The J gene is TRBJ1-4, the V gene TRBV12-3 or TRBV12-4; 7 bases are a match to TRBD1. V lost 6 bases to trimming and J lost 8 bases; unmatched junction nucleotides: 9. This CDR3 is built from 14 residues.

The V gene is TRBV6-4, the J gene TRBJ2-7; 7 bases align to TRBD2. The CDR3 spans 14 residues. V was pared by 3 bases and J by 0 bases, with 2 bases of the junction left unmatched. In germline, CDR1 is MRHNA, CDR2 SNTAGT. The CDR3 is CASSEERDSYEQYF. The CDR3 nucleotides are TGTGCCAGCAGTGAAGAGCGGGACTCCTACGAGCAGTACTTC.

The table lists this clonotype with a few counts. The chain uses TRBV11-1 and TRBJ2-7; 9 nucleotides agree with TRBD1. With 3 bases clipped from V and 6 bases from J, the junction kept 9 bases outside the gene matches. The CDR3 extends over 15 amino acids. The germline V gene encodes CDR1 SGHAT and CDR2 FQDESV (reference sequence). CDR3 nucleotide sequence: TGTGCCAGCAGCTTCTCTGGGACAGGGACCGGCGAGCAGTACTTC. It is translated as CASSFSGTGTGEQYF.

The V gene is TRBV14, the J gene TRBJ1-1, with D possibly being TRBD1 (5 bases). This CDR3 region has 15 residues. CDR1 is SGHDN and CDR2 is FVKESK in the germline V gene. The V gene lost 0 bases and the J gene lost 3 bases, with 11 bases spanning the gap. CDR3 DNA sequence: TGTGCCAGCAGCCAAGAGGGGACCGGGGACACTGAAGCTTTCTTT. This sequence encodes CASSQEGTGDTEAFF.

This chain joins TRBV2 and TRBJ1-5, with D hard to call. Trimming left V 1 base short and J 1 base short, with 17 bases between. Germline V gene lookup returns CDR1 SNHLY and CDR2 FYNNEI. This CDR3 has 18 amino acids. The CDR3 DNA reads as TGTGCCAGCAGTGAAGGTGGGCAGATAGTTACCAGCAATCAGCCCCAGCATTTT. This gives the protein CASSEGGQIVTSNQPQHF.

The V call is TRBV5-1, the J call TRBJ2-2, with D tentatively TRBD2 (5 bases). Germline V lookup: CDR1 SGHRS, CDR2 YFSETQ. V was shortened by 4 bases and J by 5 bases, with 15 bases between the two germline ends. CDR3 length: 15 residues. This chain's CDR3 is CASSATLGETGELFF. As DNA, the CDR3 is TGCGCCAGCAGCGCTACACTAGGCGAGACCGGGGAGCTGTTTTTT.

DNA for the CDR3: TGTGCCACCAGTGAGGGCAGGGGCTTTACGGAGACCCAGTACTTC. It yields the protein CATSEGRGFTETQYF. This chain joins TRBV24-1 and TRBJ2-5; possibly TRBD1 for D (6 bases). The V end was cut by 4 bases, the J end by 5 bases, with 16 bases between. Germline values: CDR1 KGHDR, CDR2 SFDVKD. The CDR3 has 15 amino acids.

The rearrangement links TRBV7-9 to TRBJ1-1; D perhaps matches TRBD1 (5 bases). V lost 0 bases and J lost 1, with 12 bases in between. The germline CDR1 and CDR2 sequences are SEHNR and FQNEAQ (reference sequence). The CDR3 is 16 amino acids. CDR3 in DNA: TGTGCCAGCAGCTTAGCAGGCGGGGGGAGGAACACTGAAGCTTTCTTT. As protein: CASSLAGGGRNTEAFF.